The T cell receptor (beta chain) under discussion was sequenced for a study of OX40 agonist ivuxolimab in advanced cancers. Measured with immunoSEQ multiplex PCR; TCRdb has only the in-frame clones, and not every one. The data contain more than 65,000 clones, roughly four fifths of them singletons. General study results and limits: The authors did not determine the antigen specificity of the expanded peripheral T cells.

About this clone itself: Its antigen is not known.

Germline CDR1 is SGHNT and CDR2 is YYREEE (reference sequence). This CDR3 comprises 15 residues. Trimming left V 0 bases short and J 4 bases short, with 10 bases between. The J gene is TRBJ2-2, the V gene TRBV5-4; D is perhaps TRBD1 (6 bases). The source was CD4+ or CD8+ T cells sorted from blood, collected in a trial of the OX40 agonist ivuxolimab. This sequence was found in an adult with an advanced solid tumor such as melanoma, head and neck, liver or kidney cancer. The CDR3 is CASSLDREFTGELFF. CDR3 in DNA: TGTGCCAGCAGCTTGGACAGGGAATTCACCGGGGAGCTGTTTTTT. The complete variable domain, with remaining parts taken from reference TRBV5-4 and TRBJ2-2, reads ETGVTQSPTHLIKTRGQQVTLRCSSQSGHNTVSWYQQALGQGPQFIFQYYREEENGRGNFPPRFSGLQFPNYSSELNVNALELDDSALYLCASSLDREFTGELFFGEGSRLTVL.